This T cell receptor beta chain was obtained from a study of cytomegalovirus exposure and HLA in healthy donors listed by TCRdb under 2017. Background on the whole study: According to an earlier analysis of 550 to 750 of the donors, about 179 million T cells yielded 117 million unique TCR beta sequences and approximately 300 Gb of sequence data. To study patterns of TCR occurrence, a later analysis re-analyzed previously published TCR beta repertoires from 666 donors and added high-resolution HLA genotyping. The later analysis used no new phenotypic data to find candidate immune exposures, relying instead on TCR beta sequences and their occurrence across donors. Typing coverage differed by locus: A, B, C, DRB1 and DQB1 were typed in roughly 620-640 donors, DQA1 in about 560, DPA1 in 600 to 610, and DPB1 in around 490. About 310 gigabases of sequencing data and tens of millions of unique TCR sequences were included in an early release covering 550 to 800 HLA-typed donors. HLA typing included class I and class II loci at four-digit resolution. Four or five DR-DQ haplotypes were treated as single units for association and clustering because of strong linkage in the cohort. The study combined high-throughput TCR immunosequencing, statistical association of individual TCRs with disease status, and machine learning to predict cytomegalovirus infection status. The study used immunosequencing to profile the T cell repertoires of 666 subjects and linked those repertoires to cytomegalovirus serostatus. An earlier analysis of about 620 of the donors applied high-throughput TCR beta sequencing to assess whether each TCR beta V gene segment acted as functional or pseudogenic. Donor age, sex, ethnicity and CMV serostatus were compiled alongside the repertoire data. A later genetic analysis used genome-wide SNP genotypes for about 60% of the roughly 670 donors, treating that subset as a discovery cohort. The aim of the study was to test whether cataloging public T cell receptors could identify signatures of past pathogen exposure. Among the 398 genotyped donors, 81% belonged to the genetic ancestry cluster associated with self-reported Caucasian donors. A separate validation cohort of some 130 different subjects was used in addition to the roughly 670-subject first cohort. Among approximately 370 genotyped donors of the cohort, an average of roughly 230,000 unique TCR beta nucleotide sequences was sequenced per donor, of which about 19% were non-productive. All discovery cohort repertoires had been generated on a single sequencing platform. The paper's findings and limits, for the study overall: A later analysis found that TCR association rates varied across HLA loci, with DRB1 alleles showing the most associated TCRs and HLA-C alleles the fewest. Correlated functional status among segregating V segments might be attributable to linkage disequilibrium, but an unknown experimental factor could not be ruled out. In the study, some 160 TCR beta chains were listed as associated with cytomegalovirus. A group of highly shared sequence variants was considered likely to be a technical artifact of the sequencing pipeline. Broadly in line with IMGT annotations, most TCR beta V segments showed up in productive rearrangements about 90% or about 30% of the time in an earlier analysis of under 700 of the donors. In both the original and validation cohorts, the classifier was reported to diagnose cytomegalovirus status with high specificity and sensitivity. Sequencing depth was assumed to be roughly uniform across donors in the presence/absence analyses, though that assumption may not hold. Because counts were too low, about 15 rarely observed V segments, including chromosome 9 orphons, were left out of the earlier analysis of 587 of the donors. An association between a missense DCLRE1C variant and V-gene and J-gene trimming of TCR beta chains was found in a later genetic analysis and replicated in an independent cohort. In vitro tests confirmed that a few of the cytomegalovirus-associated TCR beta chains recognize cytomegalovirus antigens. Immune exposure information for the cohort was limited to CMV serostatus. Some IMGT-functional V segments, including TRBV6-2 and TRBV6-3, could not be distinguished by the 87-base-pair reads and were therefore excluded. When HLA alleles, especially DR and DQ, strongly co-occurred, attributing TCR associations to individual alleles was difficult. In a later analysis, most CMV-associated TCR beta chains were found to appear HLA-restricted, with HLA associations seemingly driven largely by CMV exposure. In a later analysis, HLA-associated TCR beta chains showed more clonal expansion and lower generation probabilities than non-associated chains that were equally common. Several of the top co-occurrence clusters appeared to be linked to parvovirus B19, influenza, CMV and Epstein-Barr virus, according to a later analysis. While some public TCRs were present in many individuals, most TCR sequences turned up only very rarely across donors. A further reported finding was that TCR beta sequences accurately predicted the HLA-A and HLA-B alleles for most subjects in the first cohort. HLA typing was unavailable for some donors at each locus, so association tests used only the typed subset. This cohort had only TCR beta chains sequenced, and the lack of alpha or paired-chain data limited which features could be detected. The authors suggested that the approach could potentially be extended to other disease states and immunological phenotypes. At a false discovery rate of 0.05, a later analysis linked some 18,000 TCR beta sequences to specific HLA alleles. A later genetic analysis reported fewer N-insertions in productive TCRs among donors in an Asian-associated ancestry cluster than the approximately 700-donor mean.

The cohort comprised some 680 healthy bone marrow donors. Cohort members were all nominally healthy when sampled, although unrecorded immune exposures were likely present. The donor tested CMV seronegative and was one of the 352 seronegative cohort members. A peripheral blood sample was collected from each donor, and TCR beta sequencing was performed on peripheral blood mononuclear cells. The Qiagen DNeasy Blood Extraction Kit was used to extract genomic DNA from the blood cell samples. A word on this clone: Its antigen specificity is not known. No much larger clone exists at a distance of one base, and base qualities are not known.

From the germline V gene, CDR1 is SGHTA and CDR2 is FQGNSA. Trimmed from V: 1 base; trimmed from J: 8 bases; junction bases lacking a gene match: 6. The CDR3 covers 15 residues, taking in both the cysteine and the phenylalanine. Only the CDR3 part of the read is kept: 45 bases, read in frame from the first base. The library was made by the immunoSEQ multiplex PCR assay. For the multiplex PCR, a mixture combining 60 forward primers for TCR Vbeta segments and 13 reverse primers for TCR Jbeta segments was used. The CDR3 region of rearranged TCR beta genes was amplified from genomic DNA with a multiplex PCR assay. The amplified TCR beta libraries were sequenced on the Illumina HiSeq System as 87-base-pair reads. As for how the authors treated the data: A later analysis counted about 76 million unique TCR beta chains across the 550 to 800 repertoires, and around 9.9 million of these chains were shared by at least two donors. Raw reads were error-corrected and collapsed into unique sequences with a nearest-neighbor algorithm that merged closely related sequences to remove PCR and sequencing errors. To assign V, D and J gene segments, CDR3 sequences were aligned to IMGT reference sequences. For a sequence to be retained, a match of at least six nucleotides to both a V gene segment and a J gene segment was required. Rearrangements were called productive when the CDR3 lacked stop codons and stayed in frame with V and J; all others were non-productive. Following IMGT convention, CDR3 was defined as the stretch from the second conserved V-encoded cysteine to the conserved J-encoded phenylalanine. The earlier analysis of some 600 of the donors excluded sequences that lacked an unambiguous match to a single V gene segment. In an earlier analysis of approximately 500 of the donors, a V segment was called functional when productive rearrangements were above 56.7%, and segregating when the standard deviation between donors exceeded 5%. A statistical classification framework was built for diagnosing cytomegalovirus status from the catalog of TCR beta chain sequences. V and J gene assignment, in a later analysis, came from comparing TCR nucleotide sequences with IMGT/GENE-DB human TR gene sequences. The TCRdist pipeline was used in a later analysis to assign CDR3 sequences and most-parsimonious VDJ recombination scenarios. In a later analysis, every TCR beta chain was defined by the combination of its CDR3 amino acid sequence and its V-gene family, and reads without a unique V-gene family were dropped. In a later analysis, a few hundred highly shared, low-generation-probability nucleotide sequences were removed to address suspected cross-contamination and a sequencing artifact. A later analysis calculated a clonal expansion index for each public chain from normalized within-repertoire ranks of inferred template counts. In a later analysis, generation probabilities were computed with a VDJ recombination model fitted to out-of-frame rearrangements, and the resulting probabilities were checked against IGoR. In a later analysis, TCR-TCR, TCR-HLA and TCR-CMV co-occurrence was scored with hypergeometric tests, and a repertoire-size bias correction was applied to TCR pairs. In a later analysis, false discovery rates were estimated by permuting HLA or CMV assignments 20 times. In a later analysis, co-occurring TCRs were grouped using DBSCAN, and TCRdist sequence similarity was added for clustering within HLA-allele-positive subsets. Co-occurrence clustering excluded repertoires with fewer than 30,000 or more than 120,000 public chains, plus five with anomalous nucleotide sharing. As stored in TCRdb, this immuneACCESS dataset retains in-frame rearrangements with V and J assigned. A fraction of the clones does not appear; measured against another copy, unresolved V genes explain less than half of the discrepancy, and the remainder lacks a known reason. The V and J calls and the clone size are those of that table, but D and trimming were determined from the DNA. The sample data list under 200,000 clones, and about 79% of these were observed just once. 2% to 2.5% of the sample goes to the ten largest clones.

The chain is encoded by TRBV7-2 joined to TRBJ1-4; TRBD1 agrees with 8 junctional bases. The TCR was taken from a woman aged 50 to 60 in good health and CMV-seronegative. Sequenced sample: PBMCs. The DNA sequence is TGTGCCAGCAGCTTAGAGTACAGGGGGGGGGAAAAACTGTTTTTT. The resulting protein is CASSLEYRGGEKLFF.